These T cell receptor beta chains were read from a single sample in a study of cytotoxic CD8 clonotypes in ibrutinib-treated CLL. Sequenced by immunoSEQ multiplex PCR; TCRdb stores in-frame clones only, minus some. The data show tens of thousands of clones, with 70% to 80% seen just once and about 4.8% held by the top ten. Source: PBMCs, taken after 12 months of ibrutinib treatment. Receptor source: a human donor with chronic lymphocytic leukemia. The CDR3 runs from the conserved cysteine through the conserved F or W. Each record gives: V gene, D gene, clone size, J gene, CDR3 DNA, CDR3 protein. A D gene is named only where the DNA matches it firmly. Clone size is stated in some rows and not others, as once, few, many or a class when expanded.

V gene: TRBV5-1; D gene: NA; clone size: NA; J gene: TRBJ2-6; CDR3 DNA: TGCGCCAGCAGCTTGGTACGGCCCTCTGGGGCCAACGTCCTGACTTTC; CDR3 protein: CASSLVRPSGANVLTF
V gene: TRBV28; D gene: NA; clone size: NA; J gene: TRBJ2-7; CDR3 DNA: TGTGCCAGCAGTTTGGGGCAGGGTCCCTACGAGCAGTACTTC; CDR3 protein: CASSLGQGPYEQYF
V gene: TRBV6-6; D gene: NA; clone size: few; J gene: TRBJ1-1; CDR3 DNA: TGTGCCAGCCAAAAACTCGGGCGTCGCACTGAAGCTTTCTTT; CDR3 protein: CASQKLGRRTEAFF
V gene: TRBV5-1; D gene: NA; clone size: NA; J gene: TRBJ1-3; CDR3 DNA: TGCGCCAGCAGCCCTACAGGGACTGGAAACACCATATATTTT; CDR3 protein: CASSPTGTGNTIYF
V gene: TRBV5-4; D gene: NA; clone size: NA; J gene: TRBJ2-1; CDR3 DNA: TGTGCCAGCAGCTTTACCAGGGGTAGCTCCTACAATGAGCAGTTCTTC; CDR3 protein: CASSFTRGSSYNEQFF
V gene: TRBV4-1; D gene: NA; clone size: NA; J gene: TRBJ1-1; CDR3 DNA: TGCGCCAGCAGCCAGGGGTTCGGGGCTTTCTTT; CDR3 protein: CASSQGFGAFF
V gene: TRBV18; D gene: TRBD2; clone size: NA; J gene: TRBJ2-5; CDR3 DNA: TGTGCCAGCTCACCACCCGGACTAGCGGCTAAAGAGACCCAGTACTTC; CDR3 protein: CASSPPGLAAKETQYF
V gene: TRBV28; D gene: NA; clone size: NA; J gene: TRBJ1-4; CDR3 DNA: TGTGCCAGCAGCCTGACTACCGTGGTTGAAAAACTGTTTTTT; CDR3 protein: CASSLTTVVEKLFF
V gene: TRBV11-2; D gene: TRBD1; clone size: NA; J gene: TRBJ2-2; CDR3 DNA: TGTGCCAGCAGCCTTCCCAGCCGACAGGGGAACACCGGGGAGCTGTTTTTT; CDR3 protein: CASSLPSRQGNTGELFF
V gene: TRBV11-2; D gene: TRBD1; clone size: NA; J gene: TRBJ2-1; CDR3 DNA: TGTGCCAGCAGCCCACAGGGGTTGAATGAGCAGTTCTTC; CDR3 protein: CASSPQGLNEQFF
V gene: TRBV9; D gene: NA; clone size: NA; J gene: TRBJ1-3; CDR3 DNA: TGTGCCAGCAGCGCCGGGGACGGTCCGAATTCTGGAAACACCATATATTTT; CDR3 protein: CASSAGDGPNSGNTIYF
V gene: TRBV18; D gene: NA; clone size: NA; J gene: TRBJ1-1; CDR3 DNA: TGTGCCAGCTCCCCCGGGTGGGGTATGAACACTGAAGCTTTCTTT; CDR3 protein: CASSPGWGMNTEAFF
V gene: TRBV7-2; D gene: NA; clone size: once; J gene: TRBJ2-7; CDR3 DNA: TGTGCCAGCAGCTTGGCGGGGGCACCCTACGAGCAGTACTTC; CDR3 protein: CASSLAGAPYEQYF
V gene: TRBV5-4; D gene: NA; clone size: few; J gene: TRBJ2-1; CDR3 DNA: TGTGCCAGCAGCCTGGACGGGAATGAGCAGTTCTTC; CDR3 protein: CASSLDGNEQFF
V gene: TRBV6-6; D gene: NA; clone size: NA; J gene: TRBJ1-4; CDR3 DNA: TGTGCCAGCAGCCTAAGGGGGACTAATGAAAAACTGTTTTTT; CDR3 protein: CASSLRGTNEKLFF
V gene: TRBV4-3; D gene: TRBD1; clone size: NA; J gene: TRBJ1-1; CDR3 DNA: TGCGCCAGCAGCCAAGTAGGGACAGGGAAGACTGAAGCTTTCTTT; CDR3 protein: CASSQVGTGKTEAFF
V gene: TRBV20-1; D gene: NA; clone size: few; J gene: TRBJ2-5; CDR3 DNA: TGCAGTGGGGGGGAACAAGAGACCCAGTACTTC; CDR3 protein: CSGGEQETQYF
V gene: TRBV5-4; D gene: NA; clone size: NA; J gene: TRBJ1-1; CDR3 DNA: TGTGCCAGCAGCGGGGGGCGGGGGACGGGCACTGAAGCTTTCTTT; CDR3 protein: CASSGGRGTGTEAFF
V gene: TRBV20-1; D gene: NA; clone size: NA; J gene: TRBJ1-1; CDR3 DNA: TGCAGTGCCAGGGACACTGAAGCTTTCTTT; CDR3 protein: CSARDTEAFF
V gene: TRBV5-1; D gene: NA; clone size: NA; J gene: TRBJ1-5; CDR3 DNA: TGCGCCAGCAGCTTGGAGGGAGACGGCAATCAGCCCCAGCATTTT; CDR3 protein: CASSLEGDGNQPQHF
V gene: TRBV28; D gene: NA; clone size: NA; J gene: TRBJ1-1; CDR3 DNA: TGTGCCAGCAGCCCGGGACCCACGCCGGAGGTAGCTTTCTTT; CDR3 protein: CASSPGPTPEVAFF
V gene: TRBV7-2; D gene: NA; clone size: NA; J gene: TRBJ2-3; CDR3 DNA: TGTGCCAGCAGCTTAATGACCGGGGATACGCAGTATTTT; CDR3 protein: CASSLMTGDTQYF
V gene: TRBV7-9; D gene: TRBD2; clone size: once; J gene: TRBJ2-1; CDR3 DNA: TGTGCCAGCAGCGGCGGCGGGAGCGGGAGTTCGGATGAGCAGTTCTTC; CDR3 protein: CASSGGGSGSSDEQFF
V gene: TRBV29-1; D gene: TRBD1; clone size: NA; J gene: TRBJ2-5; CDR3 DNA: TGCAGCGCCCGTCGGGGACAGCGTGAAGAGACCCAGTACTTC; CDR3 protein: CSARRGQREETQYF
V gene: TRBV2; D gene: NA; clone size: NA; J gene: TRBJ2-1; CDR3 DNA: TGTGCCAGCAGTGTAGAGCGTAGCTCCTACAATGAGCAGTTCTTC; CDR3 protein: CASSVERSSYNEQFF
V gene: TRBV28; D gene: NA; clone size: NA; J gene: TRBJ2-3; CDR3 DNA: TGTGCCAGCAGTTTATGGGGGAGCGGGCCCCGCACAGATACGCAGTATTTT; CDR3 protein: CASSLWGSGPRTDTQYF
V gene: TRBV7-2; D gene: NA; clone size: NA; J gene: TRBJ1-2; CDR3 DNA: TGTGCCAGCAGCTTAGCCACAGGAGTGAACTATGGCTACACCTTC; CDR3 protein: CASSLATGVNYGYTF
V gene: TRBV10-3; D gene: NA; clone size: NA; J gene: TRBJ2-1; CDR3 DNA: TGTGCCACCGGCGGTGGACGAGATGAGCAGTTCTTC; CDR3 protein: CATGGGRDEQFF
V gene: TRBV28; D gene: TRBD1; clone size: once; J gene: TRBJ1-2; CDR3 DNA: TGTGCCAGCAGCACAGGGGGCCTCGATGGCTACACCTTC; CDR3 protein: CASSTGGLDGYTF
V gene: TRBV28; D gene: TRBD1; clone size: NA; J gene: TRBJ1-4; CDR3 DNA: TGTGCCAGTCGGACGGGACAGGGGAATGAAAAACTGTTTTTT; CDR3 protein: CASRTGQGNEKLFF
V gene: TRBV7-2; D gene: TRBD2; clone size: few; J gene: TRBJ2-7; CDR3 DNA: TGTGCCAGCAGCTTTGGCCCTAGCGGGAGGCGTCGGTCCTACGAGCAGTACTTC; CDR3 protein: CASSFGPSGRRRSYEQYF
V gene: TRBV18; D gene: TRBD1; clone size: NA; J gene: TRBJ1-5; CDR3 DNA: TGTGCCAGCTCACCACGAATCTCGGGACAGGGGAGCAATCAGCCCCAGCATTTT; CDR3 protein: CASSPRISGQGSNQPQHF
V gene: TRBV7-2; D gene: TRBD2; clone size: NA; J gene: TRBJ2-3; CDR3 DNA: TGTGCCAGCAGCCAGGACAGCGGGGGGGCCTCAGATACGCAGTATTTT; CDR3 protein: CASSQDSGGASDTQYF
V gene: TRBV6-5; D gene: NA; clone size: NA; J gene: TRBJ2-7; CDR3 DNA: TGTGCCAGCGTCCGGGACCCACAACGCGAGCAGTACTTC; CDR3 protein: CASVRDPQREQYF
V gene: TRBV27; D gene: NA; clone size: NA; J gene: TRBJ2-3; CDR3 DNA: TGTGCCAGCAGTTTGGCTACGCAGGGGGGCGATACGCAGTATTTT; CDR3 protein: CASSLATQGGDTQYF
V gene: TRBV5-1; D gene: NA; clone size: NA; J gene: TRBJ2-3; CDR3 DNA: TGCGCCAGCAGCTCCCCCCCTCCTCTGGTCGCTAGCACAGATACGCAGTATTTT; CDR3 protein: CASSSPPPLVASTDTQYF
V gene: TRBV5-4; D gene: NA; clone size: NA; J gene: TRBJ1-2; CDR3 DNA: TGTGCCAGCAGCTTAGGCGGGGGCGCAAAGGGTAACTATGGCTACACCTTC; CDR3 protein: CASSLGGGAKGNYGYTF
V gene: TRBV6-1; D gene: TRBD2; clone size: NA; J gene: TRBJ2-3; CDR3 DNA: TGTGCCAGCTCGGCACTAGCGGGAGTTGCAGATACGCAGTATTTT; CDR3 protein: CASSALAGVADTQYF
V gene: TRBV7-3; D gene: NA; clone size: NA; J gene: TRBJ1-4; CDR3 DNA: TGTGCCAGCACCCAGGGCCCCTATGAAAAACTGTTTTTT; CDR3 protein: CASTQGPYEKLFF
V gene: TRBV6-5; D gene: NA; clone size: NA; J gene: TRBJ1-2; CDR3 DNA: TGTGCCAGCAGGGCCCGGGGGGCAGGAGGTGGCTACACCTTC; CDR3 protein: CASRARGAGGGYTF
V gene: TRBV4-2; D gene: NA; clone size: once; J gene: TRBJ2-7; CDR3 DNA: TGTGCCAGCAGCCAAGAGGATCAGTTTTCCTACGAGCAGTACTTC; CDR3 protein: CASSQEDQFSYEQYF
V gene: TRBV5-1; D gene: NA; clone size: NA; J gene: TRBJ2-2; CDR3 DNA: TGCGCCAGCAGCTTGGACGGCCCCTACACCGGGGAGCTGTTTTTT; CDR3 protein: CASSLDGPYTGELFF
V gene: TRBV19; D gene: NA; clone size: few; J gene: TRBJ2-7; CDR3 DNA: TGTGCCAGTACCGGGGCCCACCTCGGGGGCTACGAGCAGTACTTC; CDR3 protein: CASTGAHLGGYEQYF
V gene: TRBV7-6; D gene: NA; clone size: NA; J gene: TRBJ2-5; CDR3 DNA: TGTGCCAGCAGCCGTGGACAACAAGAGACCCAGTACTTC; CDR3 protein: CASSRGQQETQYF
V gene: TRBV6-6; D gene: NA; clone size: NA; J gene: TRBJ2-5; CDR3 DNA: TGTGCCAGCAGTTACGGGGGTAGTCAAGAGACCCAGTACTTC; CDR3 protein: CASSYGGSQETQYF